The 32 T cell receptor beta chains in this list originate from one sample, sequenced in a study of human thymus T cells. The source of the thymus tissue was resections taken during corrective heart surgery. Data came from immunoSEQ multiplex PCR; TCRdb stores just in-frame clones and leaves some out. The table records tens of thousands of clones, roughly 96% of them present only once. The specimen was thymus tissue. Source of these receptors: a boy in the first two years of life with a congenital heart defect but otherwise immunologically healthy.

The CDR3 DNA is TGCGCCAGCAGCCCAGGACAGGGGGCGGTCGAGCAGTACTTC. The encoded protein is CASSPGQGAVEQYF. V and J are TRBV4-3 and TRBJ2-7, with 11 bases lining up with TRBD1. V shed 4 bases and J 6 bases; nucleotides not matched to a gene: 5. Germline CDR1 is LGHNA and CDR2 is YSLEER. The CDR3 extends over 14 amino acids.

V is TRBV16 and J is TRBJ1-4; D gene unclear. V lost 3 bases and J lost 2, with 7 bases in between. CDR3 length: 14 residues. CDR1 and CDR2 from the germline V gene are KGHSY and FQNENV. CDR3 nucleotide sequence: TGTGCCAGCAGCCATGCGGCGACTAATGAAAAACTGTTTTTT. Protein sequence: CASSHAATNEKLFF.

The rearrangement joins TRBV11-2 to TRBJ1-5, with D tentatively TRBD1 (5 bases). CDR3 length: 15 residues. The V gene lost 1 base and the J gene lost 4 bases, with 11 bases spanning the gap. Germline loops: CDR1 SGHAT, CDR2 FQNNGV. CDR3 region: CASSLGMGVNQPQHF. For the CDR3, the DNA is TGTGCCAGCAGCTTAGGGATGGGGGTTAATCAGCCCCAGCATTTT.

V and J are TRBV29-1 and TRBJ1-1; D gene uncertain. The V end lost 7 bases, the J end lost 4 bases, and 13 bases lay between the germline ends. There are 12 residues in the CDR3. Germline CDR1 SQVTM, CDR2 ANQGSEA. The CDR3 reads CSAGTGSTEAFF. The CDR3 region has the DNA TGCAGCGCCGGAACCGGGAGCACTGAAGCTTTCTTT.

This sequence joins TRBV7-3 and TRBJ2-6, with D perhaps TRBD1 or TRBD2 (5 bases each). With 3 bases removed from V and 2 bases from J, the gap between germline ends came to 8 bases. The CDR3 is 15 amino acids. From germline, CDR1 is SGHTA and CDR2 FQGTGA. The CDR3 loop is CASSLGDPGANVLTF. The DNA for the CDR3 is TGTGCCAGCAGCTTGGGGGACCCTGGGGCCAACGTCCTGACTTTC. The whole variable domain, remainder taken from reference TRBV7-3 and TRBJ2-6, is GAGVSQTPSNKVTEKGKYVELRCDPISGHTALYWYRQSLGQGPEFLIYFQGTGAADDSGLPNDRFFAVRPEGSVSTLKIQRTERGDSAVYLCASSLGDPGANVLTFGAGSRLTVL.

J is TRBJ1-3 and V is TRBV10-3, with a tentative D call TRBD1 (5 bases). CDR1 is ENHRY and CDR2 is SYGVKD in the germline V gene. The V end was cut by 6 bases, the J end by 1 base, with 10 bases between. CDR3 length: 14 residues. The CDR3 here is CAIRGVTSGNTIYF. The CDR3 DNA reads as TGTGCCATCAGAGGGGTTACTTCTGGAAACACCATATATTTT.

V gene TRBV27 combines with J gene TRBJ2-7, with 9 bases fitting TRBD1. Germline V gene lookup returns CDR1 MNHEY and CDR2 SMNVEV (reference sequence). This CDR3 spans 13 amino acids. Unmatched junction bases numbered 3, after V lost 2 bases and J lost 7 bases. The CDR3: CASSLGTGQEQYF. CDR3 DNA: TGTGCCAGCAGTTTAGGGACAGGGCAGGAGCAGTACTTC.

The chain couples TRBV5-1 to TRBJ1-2; the match to TRBD1 covers 7 bases. In germline, CDR1 is SGHRS, CDR2 YFSETQ. The V and J ends lost 4 bases and 3 bases, in that order; junction bases with no gene match: 9. The CDR3 runs to 15 residues. CDR3 sequence: CASSPDREGDYGYTF. The DNA of the CDR3 is TGCGCCAGCAGCCCCGACAGGGAAGGCGACTATGGCTACACCTTC.

The rearrangement links TRBV15 to TRBJ2-7; D gene uncertain. Germline CDR1 reads LNHNV; CDR2 reads YYDKDF (reference sequence). There are 15 residues in the CDR3. V lost 1 base, J lost 4 bases, and 14 bases lay in between. The chain's CDR3 is CATSRVFRPRYEQYF. Here the CDR3 DNA reads TGTGCCACCAGCAGAGTATTTAGACCTCGGTACGAGCAGTACTTC.

This clone was seen a single time. This CDR3 is CASSWGQGAREREVNQETQYF. The CDR3 DNA follows: TGCGCCAGCAGCTGGGGACAGGGGGCGCGGGAGCGGGAGGTCAACCAAGAGACCCAGTACTTC. The chain recombines TRBV5-1 with TRBJ2-5; TRBD1 aligns across 12 bases. This CDR3 comprises 21 residues. Unmatched junction bases numbered 18, after V lost 3 bases and J lost 0 bases. Germline lookup yields CDR1 SGHRS and CDR2 YFSETQ.

The genes are TRBV18 and TRBJ1-2; D is unclear. The CDR3 consists of 16 residues. The V and J ends lost 6 bases and 7 bases respectively, with 24 bases between them. Germline CDR1 and CDR2: KGHSH and LQKENI. CDR3 nucleotide sequence: TGTGCCAGCTCTGCTCGAGCCACTGGTACGCGGGCTGGCTACACCTTC. The encoded protein is CASSARATGTRAGYTF. Full variable domain (rest looked up from reference TRBV18 and TRBJ1-2): NAGVMQNPRHLVRRRGQEARLRCSPMKGHSHVYWYRQLPEEGLKFMVYLQKENIIDESGMPKERFSAEFPKEGPSILRIQQVVRGDSAAYFCASSARATGTRAGYTFGSGTRLTVV.

The rearrangement links TRBV6-5 to TRBJ2-7; unclear D gene. The germline V gene encodes CDR1 MNHEY and CDR2 SVGAGI. Between the trimmed V and J ends, which lost 6 bases and 7 bases, there was a span of 7 bases. The CDR3 loop spans 10 amino acids. The CDR3, as DNA: TGTGCCAGCAGACTACAAGAGCAGTACTTC. Residues: CASRLQEQYF.

The V and J genes are TRBV27 and TRBJ1-2; 9 nucleotides align to TRBD1. The germline V gene has CDR1 MNHEY and CDR2 SMNVEV (reference sequence). V dropped 3 bases and J dropped 8; count of bases not matched to a gene: 7. This CDR3 spans 14 amino acids. CDR3 residues: CASSFGTGRVGYTF. CDR3 DNA: TGTGCCAGCAGTTTTGGGACAGGGAGGGTAGGCTACACCTTC.

The V gene is TRBV28, the J gene TRBJ2-2; D tentatively reads TRBD1 or TRBD2 (7 bases each). Between the trimmed V and J ends, which lost 6 bases and 6 bases, there was a span of 23 bases. The germline gives CDR1 MDHEN, CDR2 SYDVKM. The CDR3 extends over 17 amino acids. CDR3 DNA sequence: TGTGCCAGCAGATCCACGGGGGGCAGGGGGGATTCCGGGGAGCTGTTTTTT. It specifies CASRSTGGRGDSGELFF.

The chain employs TRBV6-4 and TRBJ2-2; D unclear. The CDR3 loop spans 14 amino acids. Germline CDR1 reads MRHNA; CDR2 reads SNTAGT. V dropped 3 bases and J dropped 1 base, with 6 bases sitting between them. CDR3 nucleotide sequence: TGTGCCAGCAGTGAAGAACAGAACACCGGGGAGCTGTTTTTT. Encoded protein: CASSEEQNTGELFF.

V usage is TRBV27 and J usage is TRBJ1-6; 8 positions match TRBD1. V shed 6 bases and J 5 bases; nucleotides not matched to a gene: 6. The germline V gene encodes CDR1 MNHEY and CDR2 SMNVEV (reference sequence). The CDR3 has 15 residues. In DNA, the CDR3 is TGTGCCAGCAGATGGTACAGGGGGAATAATTCACCCCTCCACTTT. Amino acids: CASRWYRGNNSPLHF.

J is TRBJ2-1 and V is TRBV7-2; no clear D. Germline V lookup: CDR1 SGHTA, CDR2 FQGNSA. V dropped 1 base and J dropped 9 bases, with 10 bases sitting between them. There are 13 residues in the CDR3. The CDR3 region is CASSLEPSFEQFF. CDR3 DNA: TGTGCCAGCAGCTTAGAACCCAGCTTTGAGCAGTTCTTC.

The chain carries TRBV6-5 and TRBJ2-3; D not certain. The CDR3 spans 13 residues. Germline values: CDR1 MNHEY, CDR2 SVGAGI. The germline V and J ends were trimmed by 5 bases and 6 bases, with 12 bases remaining between them. CDR3 protein: CASSAGLRDTQYF. CDR3 bases: TGTGCCAGCAGTGCCGGGTTACGTGATACGCAGTATTTT.

The J gene is TRBJ2-5, the V gene TRBV7-2; tentative D call: TRBD1 (6 bases). This CDR3 region has 17 residues. Germline-derived CDR1 and CDR2 are SGHTA and FQGNSA. Trimming left V 1 base short and J 4 bases short, with 19 bases between. In DNA, the CDR3 is TGTGCCAGCAGCTTAGAGAACCAGGGGTGGGTGAGAGAGACCCAGTACTTC. This encodes CASSLENQGWVRETQYF. The whole variable domain, filled in from reference TRBV7-2 and TRBJ2-5, reads GAGVSQSPSNKVTEKGKDVELRCDPISGHTALYWYRQSLGQGLEFLIYFQGNSAPDKSGLPSDRFSAERTGGSVSTLTIQRTQQEDSAVYLCASSLENQGWVRETQYFGPGTRLLVL.

This clone was observed a single time. V gene TRBV5-1 combines with J gene TRBJ2-7; D remains ambiguous. The V end lost 1 base, the J end lost 3 bases, and 11 bases lay between the germline ends. The CDR3 loop spans 14 amino acids. CDR1 and CDR2 (germline): SGHRS, YFSETQ. CDR3: CASSLRVWNYEQYF. The CDR3 DNA follows: TGCGCCAGCAGCTTGAGGGTGTGGAACTACGAGCAGTACTTC. Looking up the rest from reference TRBV5-1 and TRBJ2-7 gives the full variable domain: KAGVTQTPRYLIKTRGQQVTLSCSPISGHRSVSWYQQTPGQGLQFLFEYFSETQRNKGNFPGRFSGRQFSNSRSEMNVSTLELGDSALYLCASSLRVWNYEQYFGPGTRLTVT.

The chain is built from TRBV15 and TRBJ2-7; TRBD1 matches 8 bases. Germline CDR1 is LNHNV and CDR2 is YYDKDF (reference sequence). This CDR3 has 18 amino acids. V shed 0 bases and J 1 base; nucleotides not matched to a gene: 11. The CDR3 sequence: CATSRERPDRGFSYEQYF. The CDR3 region has the DNA TGTGCCACCAGCAGAGAACGCCCCGACAGGGGATTTTCCTACGAGCAGTACTTC.

The gene calls are TRBV5-3 and TRBJ1-1; TRBD1 matches at 8 bases. TRBV5-3 is labeled an ORF, and its function is uncertain. V shed 4 bases, J shed 1 base, and the junction held 6 bases outside the gene matches. The CDR3 contains 15 residues. The CDR3 bases are TGTGCCAGAAGCCAGACCGGGACAGGGAACACTGAAGCTTTCTTT. It yields the protein CARSQTGTGNTEAFF.

This rearrangement joins TRBV7-6 to TRBJ2-4, with D unclear. From germline, CDR1 is SGHVS and CDR2 FNYEAQ. Trimming shortened V by 5 bases and J by 0 bases, and 8 bases separated the two germline ends. The CDR3 runs to 14 residues. The CDR3 protein is CASSPSRAKNIQYF. The CDR3 DNA is TGTGCCAGCAGCCCCTCGAGAGCCAAAAACATTCAGTACTTC.

The rearrangement joins TRBV7-8 to TRBJ1-3, with D unclear. This CDR3 contains 12 residues. Germline V lookup: CDR1 SGHVS, CDR2 FQNEAQ. The V gene lost 5 bases and the J gene lost 7 bases, with 9 bases spanning the gap. CDR3 sequence (DNA): TGTGCCAGCAGCCTCCCCTGGAACACCATATATTTT. Protein product: CASSLPWNTIYF.

This chain links TRBV18 with TRBJ1-1; tentatively, D is TRBD1 (5 bases). Trimming cost V 8 bases and J 1 base, with 8 bases left between them. The CDR3 consists of 12 residues. The V gene's germline CDR1 is KGHSH and CDR2 LQKENI. The CDR3 coding sequence is TGTGCCAGCCAGAGGGGGAACACTGAAGCTTTCTTT. Translation: CASQRGNTEAFF.

The V call is TRBV4-2, the J call TRBJ2-7, with D maybe TRBD1 (6 bases). Trimming stripped 2 bases from V and 2 bases from J, with 10 bases between. CDR1 and CDR2 from the germline V gene are LGHNA and YNFKEQ. There are 14 residues in the CDR3. CDR3 protein: CASSQPGDTYEQYF. For the CDR3, the DNA is TGTGCCAGCAGCCAACCCGGGGACACCTACGAGCAGTACTTC.

The rearrangement links TRBV7-8 to TRBJ1-4; D may be TRBD1 (5 bases). V was shortened by 4 bases and J by 6 bases, with 21 bases between the two germline ends. CDR1 SGHVS and CDR2 FQNEAQ come from the germline V gene. This CDR3 is built from 17 residues. The CDR3 DNA reads as TGTGCCAGCAGCTCACGATTCCTGGCGGGGGGAGATGAAAAACTGTTTTTT. The encoded protein is CASSSRFLAGGDEKLFF.

The gene calls are TRBV19 and TRBJ1-4; D is undetermined. Germline V lookup: CDR1 LNHDA, CDR2 SQIVND (reference sequence). V gave up 4 bases and J gave up 0 bases, with 12 bases separating them. The CDR3 is 16 residues long. This chain's CDR3 is CASSNREKATNEKLFF. The CDR3, as DNA: TGTGCCAGTAGTAATAGGGAGAAAGCAACTAATGAAAAACTGTTTTTT.

CDR3 nucleotides: TGCGCCAGCAGCCAACTCGTTCAGGGGTTCTCCTACGAGCAGTACTTC. Translated: CASSQLVQGFSYEQYF. The J gene is TRBJ2-7, the V gene TRBV4-3, with D maybe TRBD1 (6 bases). CDR1 and CDR2 (germline): LGHNA, YSLEER. This CDR3 has 16 amino acids. V lost 2 bases and J lost 0, with 14 bases in between.

The rearrangement uses TRBV2 and TRBJ1-1; 9 nucleotides align to TRBD1. Germline V lookup: CDR1 SNHLY, CDR2 FYNNEI. The CDR3 is 19 residues long. V shed 4 bases, J shed 0 bases, and the junction held 15 bases outside the gene matches. The CDR3 bases are TGTGCCAGCAGTGGCGTCCGGGACAGGGTTTTTCCAATGAACACTGAAGCTTTCTTT. This encodes CASSGVRDRVFPMNTEAFF.

The gene calls are TRBV6-1 and TRBJ1-1; TRBD1 is a possible D gene (6 bases). This CDR3 is built from 15 residues. CDR1 is MNHNS and CDR2 is SASEGT in the germline V gene. Between the trimmed V and J ends, which lost 4 bases and 2 bases, there was a span of 14 bases. Here the CDR3 DNA reads TGTGCCAGCAGTGGGGGGGGCGGCCGAAACACTGAAGCTTTCTTT. Protein: CASSGGGGRNTEAFF.

The chain carries TRBV28 and TRBJ2-7, with 8 bases fitting TRBD2. CDR1 MDHEN and CDR2 SYDVKM come from the germline V gene. V shed 7 bases, J shed 2 bases, and the junction held 10 bases outside the gene matches. The CDR3 sequence is 15 residues long. The CDR3 DNA reads TGTGCCAGCAAGGTAATGGTAGCGGGGACCTACGAGCAGTACTTC. The encoded protein is CASKVMVAGTYEQYF.